These 5 T cell receptor beta chains were sequenced from one sample in a study of T cells in Graves' hyperthyroidism and ophthalmopathy. Amplified TCR beta CDR3 regions derived from RNA transcripts. Using the HTBI primer set, a first-round RT-PCR was run on the TCR CDR3. TCRdb itself ran the multiplex PCR reads through MiXCR, one entry per CDR3 protein. The data show about 290,000 distinct CDR3 sequences, approximately 12% seen once. The sample taken for sequencing was blood. The receptors here all came from a woman in her 30s with Graves' hyperthyroidism that later progressed to Graves' ophthalmopathy.

This clonotype was seen at least ten times. V is TRBV7-2 and J is TRBJ2-5; D might be TRBD1 or TRBD2, each matching 7 bases. V lost 5 bases to trimming and J lost 14 bases, with 21 bases between them. Germline V gene sequence: CDR1 SGHTA, CDR2 FQGNSA. This CDR3 is 13 amino acids long. The CDR3 nucleotides are TGTGCCAGCAGCACTCACGAGGGGGCGGGAGCTTACTTC. It codes for CASSTHEGAGAYF.

This clonotype was seen ten or more times. The chain links TRBV28 to TRBJ2-1, with D unclear. V was clipped by 6 bases and J by 8 bases, with 11 bases between them. The CDR3 is made up of 12 amino acids. The germline V gene encodes CDR1 MDHEN and CDR2 SYDVKM. CDR3 sequence: CASSLKPHEQFF. CDR3 bases: TGTGCCAGCAGCCTCAAACCCCATGAGCAGTTCTTC.

This clonotype was found many times. The CDR3 region has the DNA TGTGCCAGCAGTCCCCCGGGGGGCGAGCAGTACTTC. The encoded protein is CASSPPGGEQYF. V gene TRBV28 combines with J gene TRBJ2-7; 7 nucleotides match TRBD2. The V and J ends lost 5 bases and 6 bases, in that order; junction bases with no gene match: 4. The CDR3 is 12 amino acids. Per the germline V gene, CDR1 is MDHEN and CDR2 is SYDVKM.

A note on this clonotype: Since a much larger clone is just one base distant, this may be a read error. V usage is TRBV27 and J usage is TRBJ1-2; 9 bases agree with TRBD1. Germline-derived CDR1 and CDR2 are MNHEY and SMNVEV (reference sequence). V shed 3 bases, J shed 6 bases, and the junction held 5 bases outside the gene matches. The CDR3 totals 14 residues. CDR3 sequence reads: CASSFGTGTDGYTF. CDR3 sequence (DNA): TGTGCCAGCAGTTTTGGGACAGGGACGGATGGCTACACCTTC.

A few counts support this clonotype. The chain uses TRBV28 and TRBJ1-3, with TRBD1 identical over 7 bases. The CDR3 runs to 14 residues. V lost 8 bases, J lost 1 base, and 5 bases stayed unmatched. Germline lookup yields CDR1 MDHEN and CDR2 SYDVKM. Here the CDR3 DNA reads TGTGCCAGCCGACAGGGTGGTTCTGGAAACACCATATATTTT. Translating it yields CASRQGGSGNTIYF. The entire variable domain, with the rest obtained from reference TRBV28 and TRBJ1-3, is as follows: DVKVTQSSRYLVKRTGEKVFLECVQDMDHENMFWYRQDPGLGLRLIYFSYDVKMKEKGDIPEGYSVSREKKERFSLILESASTNQTSMYLCASRQGGSGNTIYFGEGSWLTVV.